This T cell receptor beta chain was retrieved from a study of shared clonotypes between healthy human individuals. Study information: CD4 naive cells filled three plates per donor, CD4 memory three, CD8 naive two and CD8 memory one. Whole-study findings and limits: Rarefaction indicated that sorted-subset sequencing remained incomplete although depth was large.

There are 13 residues in the CDR3. CDR1 is SGHTA and CDR2 is FQGNSA in the germline V gene. The V gene lost 2 bases and the J gene lost 1 base, with 6 bases spanning the gap. Regarding this clone: Its antigen is as yet unknown.

TCRdb's copy holds only in-frame clones and misses some; the assay was immunoSEQ multiplex PCR. The table lists about 1.1 million clones, approximately 80% of them singletons, with 0.5% to 0.65% in the top ten. The chain couples TRBV7-2 to TRBJ2-7; no firm D call. The sequencing input was memory CD4+ T cells from PBMCs. Documented subset: CD45RA-negative fraction. The source of this sequence is a man aged 18 to 35 in good health. Some clones in this sample may be carry-over from other donors' samples. The CDR3 sequence: CASSLFWSYEQYF. In nucleotides, the CDR3 is TGTGCCAGCAGCTTATTTTGGTCCTACGAGCAGTACTTC.